This T cell receptor beta chain is from a study of T cell responses to AZD1222 COVID-19 vaccine. On this clone itself: Its antigen is currently unknown.

With 5 bases clipped from V and 4 bases from J, the junction kept 5 bases outside the gene matches. The germline V gene has CDR1 SGHRS and CDR2 YFSETQ. This CDR3 contains 13 residues. Study-level results: The study found Spike-specific TCR breadth and depth rose after two AZD1222 doses. Within unmutated variant regions lay the reported targets of nearly half of spike-specific TCRs.

The table came from immunoSEQ multiplex PCR; TCRdb's copy has only in-frame clones and leaves some out. This sample yields tens of thousands of clones, of which 80% to 90% are seen a single time; more than 25% belongs to the top ten. The sequenced sample was peripheral blood, obtained 28 days after the second AZD1222 dose. V and J are TRBV5-1 and TRBJ1-2, with TRBD1 matching over 7 bases. This sequence was found in an adult who received the AZD1222 COVID-19 vaccine. CDR3 sequence: CASREGASYGYTF. CDR3 sequence (DNA): TGCGCCAGCAGAGAGGGGGCAAGCTATGGCTACACCTTC.